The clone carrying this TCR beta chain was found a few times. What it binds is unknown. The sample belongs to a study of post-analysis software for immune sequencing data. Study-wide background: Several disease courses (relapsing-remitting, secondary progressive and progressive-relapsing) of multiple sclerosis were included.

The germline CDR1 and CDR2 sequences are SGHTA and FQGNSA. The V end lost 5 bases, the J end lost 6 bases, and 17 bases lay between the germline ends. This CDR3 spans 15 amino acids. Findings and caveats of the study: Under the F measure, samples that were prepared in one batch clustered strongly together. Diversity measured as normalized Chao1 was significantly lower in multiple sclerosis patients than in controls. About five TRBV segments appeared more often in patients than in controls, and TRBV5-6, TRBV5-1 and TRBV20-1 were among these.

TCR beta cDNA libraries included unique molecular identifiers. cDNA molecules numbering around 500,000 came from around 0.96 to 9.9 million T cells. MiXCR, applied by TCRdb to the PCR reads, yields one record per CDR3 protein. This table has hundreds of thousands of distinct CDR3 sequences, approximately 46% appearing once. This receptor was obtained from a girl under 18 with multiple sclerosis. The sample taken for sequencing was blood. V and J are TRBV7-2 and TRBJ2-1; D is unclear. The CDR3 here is CASSAGPLRFNEQFF. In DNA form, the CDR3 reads TGTGCCAGCAGCGCCGGACCCCTGAGGTTCAATGAGCAGTTCTTC.